The 17 T cell receptor beta chains presented below share a single source sample, sequenced in a study of shared clonotypes between healthy human individuals. Sequencing used immunoSEQ multiplex PCR; TCRdb keeps in-frame clones, though not all of them. This table holds around 530,000 clones, roughly 72% found once. Input material: PBMCs. The receptors here all came from a woman in her 40s in good health. Some clones in this sample may be carry-over from other donors' samples.

This clone was seen a few times. The chain uses TRBV6-5 and TRBJ2-1; 8 nucleotides match TRBD2. The germline V gene encodes CDR1 MNHEY and CDR2 SVGAGI. Trimming removed 6 bases from V and 6 bases from J; junction bases left unmatched: 7. The CDR3 covers 14 residues. This chain's CDR3 is CASRTAGTSNEQFF. Written as DNA, the CDR3 is TGTGCCAGCAGAACAGCCGGGACTAGCAATGAGCAGTTCTTC.

The count of this clone is one. V usage is TRBV7-2 and J usage is TRBJ2-1; no reliable D call. V lost 1 base and J lost 6, with 4 bases in between. This CDR3 region has 12 residues. Germline CDR1 SGHTA, CDR2 FQGNSA. The CDR3 DNA is TGTGCCAGCAGCTTAGGATTCAATGAGCAGTTCTTC. This gives the protein CASSLGFNEQFF.

This chain connects TRBV28 to TRBJ2-7; 7 bases line up with TRBD1. The V and J ends lost 6 bases and 0 bases, in that order; junction bases with no gene match: 20. The CDR3 runs 19 residues. The germline V gene has CDR1 MDHEN and CDR2 SYDVKM. In DNA form, the CDR3 reads TGTGCCAGCAGCTCCCGGATTAGATACCGGGACAGAAGCTCCTACGAGCAGTACTTC. Translated: CASSSRIRYRDRSSYEQYF.

On this clone: Different DNA sequences within this sample yield the same CDR3. The chain links TRBV10-1 to TRBJ2-7, with D uncertain. The ends were cut back, 0 bases at V and 6 bases at J, with 9 bases in the middle. The CDR3 is made up of 13 amino acids. Germline V gene sequence: CDR1 WNHNN, CDR2 SYGVQD (reference sequence). DNA for the CDR3: TGCGCCAGCAGTGAGTCGACCTTCCGCGAGCAGTACTTC. It specifies CASSESTFREQYF.

A few counts support this clone. The J gene is TRBJ1-5, the V gene TRBV6-6; no firm D call. Trimming shortened V by 0 bases and J by 6 bases, and 12 bases separated the two germline ends. This CDR3 has 15 amino acids. Germline CDR1 is MNHNY and CDR2 is SVGAGI (reference sequence). CDR3 bases: TGTGCCAGCAGTTACTCGGAAGTCTTTCGTCAGCCCCAGCATTTT. Its protein product is CASSYSEVFRQPQHF.

The rearrangement joins TRBV13 to TRBJ2-3; possible D gene TRBD2, 5 bases. The germline V gene encodes CDR1 PRHDT and CDR2 FYEKMQ (reference sequence). V was shortened by 5 bases and J by 0 bases, with 15 bases between the two germline ends. The CDR3 covers 16 residues. The CDR3 reads CASSPRGLLSTDTQYF. CDR3 coding DNA: TGTGCCAGCAGCCCCCGGGGTCTTCTCAGCACAGATACGCAGTATTTT.

The chain uses TRBV5-5 and TRBJ1-2; 7 bases agree with TRBD1. Unmatched junction bases numbered 5, after V lost 4 bases and J lost 5 bases. Germline V gene lookup returns CDR1 SGHKS and CDR2 YYEKEE (reference sequence). The CDR3 spans 13 residues. CDR3 nucleotide sequence: TGTGCCAGCAGCCAAACAGGGGTTTATGGCTACACCTTC. It is translated as CASSQTGVYGYTF.

V usage is TRBV7-6 and J usage is TRBJ1-5, with TRBD1 identical over 8 bases. The CDR3 extends over 16 amino acids. V trimming: 1 base; J trimming: 1 base; junction bases outside the gene matches: 3. Per germline, CDR1 SGHVS and CDR2 FNYEAQ. The CDR3 nucleotides read TGTGCCAGCAGCTTAGGCGGACAGGGAAGCAATCAGCCCCAGCATTTT. Its translation: CASSLGGQGSNQPQHF.

The chain recombines TRBV2 with TRBJ2-7; TRBD1 might be the D (5 bases). The CDR3 has 15 amino acids. Per germline, CDR1 SNHLY and CDR2 FYNNEI. The ends were cut back, 2 bases at V and 2 bases at J, with 13 bases in the middle. The CDR3 sequence: CASSESQGKAYEQYF. CDR3 in DNA: TGTGCCAGCAGTGAAAGCCAGGGAAAGGCCTACGAGCAGTACTTC.

The genes are TRBV10-3 and TRBJ2-5, with TRBD2 matching 9 bases. V dropped 10 bases and J dropped 5; count of bases not matched to a gene: 11. This CDR3 spans 14 amino acids. Per germline, CDR1 ENHRY and CDR2 SYGVKD. The CDR3 nucleotides are TGTGCCACCTTAGCGGGAGATGGCCTGGAGACCCAGTACTTC. Translation gives CATLAGDGLETQYF.

This CDR3 reads CASSLDREREQFF. For the CDR3, the DNA is TGTGCCAGCAGCTTAGATAGGGAGCGGGAGCAGTTCTTC. This sequence joins TRBV11-2 and TRBJ2-1, with a possible D match to TRBD2 (5 bases). Germline values: CDR1 SGHAT, CDR2 FQNNGV. V shed 0 bases and J shed 10 bases, with 10 bases lying between them. This CDR3 is 13 amino acids long. Drawing the rest from reference TRBV11-2 and TRBJ2-1, the complete variable domain is EAGVAQSPRYKIIEKRQSVAFWCNPISGHATLYWYQQILGQGPKLLIQFQNNGVVDDSQLPKDRFSAERLKGVDSTLKIQPAKLEDSAVYLCASSLDREREQFFGPGTRLTVL.

As for this clone: In the same sample, other DNA sequences code for this CDR3. This chain joins TRBV5-1 and TRBJ2-3; TRBD1 matches 7 bases. Germline-derived CDR1 and CDR2 are SGHRS and YFSETQ. The trim removed 4 bases at V and 2 bases at J, leaving 4 bases unmatched. This CDR3 spans 14 amino acids. The CDR3 region has the DNA TGCGCCAGCAGCACAGGGACAGTCACAGATACGCAGTATTTT. Translation gives CASSTGTVTDTQYF.

The genes are TRBV18 and TRBJ2-1; TRBD2 aligns across 7 bases. The V gene end was trimmed by 3 bases and the J gene end by 6 bases; junction bases not matched to a gene: 8. Germline V gene lookup returns CDR1 KGHSH and CDR2 LQKENI. This CDR3 has 15 amino acids. The CDR3 loop reads CASSPTGGIGNEQFF. As DNA, the CDR3 is TGTGCCAGCTCACCCACGGGAGGTATAGGCAATGAGCAGTTCTTC.

V is TRBV5-1 and J is TRBJ2-5; unclear D gene. V lost 2 bases, J lost 0 bases, and 11 bases lay in between. The CDR3 spans 15 residues. Germline V CDR1 and CDR2: SGHRS, YFSETQ. CDR3 DNA sequence: TGCGCCAGCAGCTTACATCTAGAGTACCAAGAGACCCAGTACTTC. This codes for CASSLHLEYQETQYF.

With respect to this clone: The sample carries other DNA sequences with the same CDR3. This chain uses TRBV7-9 with TRBJ2-5; D remains unclear. In germline, CDR1 is SEHNR, CDR2 FQNEAQ (reference sequence). V dropped 5 bases and J dropped 4 bases, with 8 bases sitting between them. The CDR3 length is 12 residues. CDR3 bases: TGTGCCAGCAGCCAACTCGGAGAGACCCAGTACTTC. Its protein product is CASSQLGETQYF.

The J gene is TRBJ1-5, the V gene TRBV28; 8 nucleotides line up with TRBD1. The CDR3 runs 15 residues. The germline gives CDR1 MDHEN, CDR2 SYDVKM. V shed 5 bases, J shed 7 bases, and the junction held 10 bases outside the gene matches. The CDR3 region has the DNA TGTGCCAGCAGTATGAATGGACAGGGAGGCCAGCCCCAGCATTTT. The encoded protein is CASSMNGQGGQPQHF.

The V gene is TRBV5-1, the J gene TRBJ1-4; D remains unclear. The V gene's germline CDR1 is SGHRS and CDR2 YFSETQ. CDR3 size: 13 residues. Trimming stripped 0 bases from V and 3 bases from J, with 3 bases between. The CDR3 coding sequence is TGCGCCAGCAGCTTGGCTCCTAATGAAAAACTGTTTTTT. This gives the protein CASSLAPNEKLFF.